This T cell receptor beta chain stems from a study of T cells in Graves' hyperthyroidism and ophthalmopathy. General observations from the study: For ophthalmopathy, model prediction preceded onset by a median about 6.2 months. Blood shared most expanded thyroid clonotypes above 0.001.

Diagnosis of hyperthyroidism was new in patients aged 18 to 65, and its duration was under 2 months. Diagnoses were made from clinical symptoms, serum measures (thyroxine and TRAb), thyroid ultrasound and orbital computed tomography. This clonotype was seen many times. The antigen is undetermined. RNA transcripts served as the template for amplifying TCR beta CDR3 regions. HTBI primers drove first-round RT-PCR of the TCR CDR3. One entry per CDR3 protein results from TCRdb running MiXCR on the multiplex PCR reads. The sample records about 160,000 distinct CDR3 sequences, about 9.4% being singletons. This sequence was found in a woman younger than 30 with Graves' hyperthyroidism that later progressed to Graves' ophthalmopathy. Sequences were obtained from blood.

CDR3 nucleotides: TGTGCCTGGGACGTATACAATGAGCAGTTCTTC. Translated: CAWDVYNEQFF. The chain links TRBV30 to TRBJ2-1; D unclear. This CDR3 has 11 residues. Between the trimmed V and J ends, which lost 5 bases and 4 bases, there was a span of 6 bases. The germline V gene has CDR1 GTSNPN and CDR2 SVGIG (reference sequence).